This TCR beta chain originates from a study of blood T cells in healthy people across ages. Through a sample-barcoded 5' primer and a J-beta primer mix, a second PCR was run for roughly 7 to 11 cycles. MiXCR, applied by TCRdb to the 5' RACE reads, yields one record per CDR3 protein. The sample yields roughly 1,700,000 distinct CDR3 sequences, 28% seen once. Trimming cost V 7 bases and J 2 bases, with 14 bases left between them. The CDR3 runs to 13 residues. Germline V gene lookup returns CDR1 SQVTM and CDR2 ANQGSEA. Sequenced material: blood. The chain uses TRBV29-1 and TRBJ1-1; no definite D call. The sequence derives from a woman under 40 in good health. CDR3 in amino acids: CSAGNALNTEAFF. For the CDR3, the DNA is TGCAGCGCCGGTAACGCCCTCAACACTGAAGCTTTCTTT.